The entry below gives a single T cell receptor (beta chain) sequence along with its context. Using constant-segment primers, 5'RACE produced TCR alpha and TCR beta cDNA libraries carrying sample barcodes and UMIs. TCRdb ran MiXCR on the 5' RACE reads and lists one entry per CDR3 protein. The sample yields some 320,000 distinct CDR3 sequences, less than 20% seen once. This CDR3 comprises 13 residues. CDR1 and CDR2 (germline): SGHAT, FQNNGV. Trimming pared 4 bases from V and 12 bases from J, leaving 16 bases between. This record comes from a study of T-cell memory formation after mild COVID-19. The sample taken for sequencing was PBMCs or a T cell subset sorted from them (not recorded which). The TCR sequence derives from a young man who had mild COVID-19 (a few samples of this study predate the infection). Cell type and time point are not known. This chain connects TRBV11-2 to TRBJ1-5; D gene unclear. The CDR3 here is CASSSDGFQCQHF. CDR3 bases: TGTGCCAGCAGCTCCGACGGGTTTCAGTGCCAGCATTTT.